The present TCR beta chain was sequenced within a study of blood T cell repertoires in COVID-19. Study-wide background: COVID-19 samples collected from the United States, Italy and Spain covered acute and convalescent phases. PBMCs, B-cell-depleted T cells, or T cells were the source of the cDNA or gDNA that made up the material.

V lost 0 bases, J lost 6 bases, and 6 bases lay in between. The CDR3 runs 12 residues. Germline values: CDR1 MNHEY, CDR2 SVGEGT. Per the original methods: Quantification of nucleated cells was approximated via reference gene primer amplification. Measured with immunoSEQ multiplex PCR; TCRdb has only the in-frame clones, and not every one. V, J and clone size derive from that table, while D and trimming were established from the DNA sequence. The data show around 140,000 clones, roughly 85% seen once. Sequenced: peripheral blood. The V and J genes are TRBV6-2 or TRBV6-3 and TRBJ2-7, with unresolved D. The clonotype was recovered from a human donor with acute or convalescent COVID-19. The donor label of this sample is uncertain. The CDR3 nucleotides read TGTGCCAGCAGTTACTCGGGCCGCGAGCAGTACGTC. Translation gives CASSYSGREQYV.